These T cell receptor beta chains were read from a single sample in a study of patients and donors after allogeneic stem cell transplantation. TCRdb processed the RT-PCR reads anew with MiXCR; each CDR3 protein has one entry. The table records 400,000 to 500,000 distinct CDR3 sequences, 15% to 20% of them present only once. The sample was blood, either unsorted or a sorted T cell fraction (not recorded which). Receptors were obtained from a human donor who was either an allogeneic HSCT recipient or a stem cell or donor lymphocyte infusion donor (not recorded which). It is not recorded whose cells these are; they may come from a transplant donor. The CDR3 runs from the conserved cysteine through the conserved F or W. A D gene is named only where the DNA matches it firmly. Clone size is stated in some rows and not others, as once, few, many or a class when expanded.

d_call	v_call	clone_size	j_call	cdr3_nt	cdr3_aa
-	TRBV20-1	few	TRBJ2-7	TGCAGTGCTAGAGGACTAGTGATCAACTACGAGCAGTACTTC	CSARGLVINYEQYF
TRBD2	TRBV6-1	-	TRBJ2-1	TGTGCCAGCAGAACCGGGACTAGCGGGAGAGGGTCCTACAATGAGCAGTTCTTC	CASRTGTSGRGSYNEQFF
TRBD1	TRBV6-1	few	TRBJ1-6	TGTGCCAGCTCAAGGGGGCGAGGTTCACCCCTCCACTTT	CASSRGRGSPLHF
-	TRBV27	-	TRBJ1-5	TGTGCCAGCAGTCCCGAAGGGAGCAATCAGCCCCAGCATTTT	CASSPEGSNQPQHF
-	TRBV18	-	TRBJ2-3	TGTGCCAGCTCACCACTACAGATCACAGATACGCAGTATTTT	CASSPLQITDTQYF
-	TRBV30	-	TRBJ2-1	TGTGCCTGGAGTGTAGGGTGGGATCTCAACAATGAGCAGTTCTTC	CAWSVGWDLNNEQFF
-	TRBV20-1	few	TRBJ1-2	TGCAGTGCTAGCTGGGGGAGTGGTGGCTACACCTTC	CSASWGSGGYTF
-	TRBV4-1	few	TRBJ1-1	TGCGCCAGCAGCCAAGGAACCAGGGGCACTGAAGCTTTCTTT	CASSQGTRGTEAFF
TRBD1	TRBV7-2	many	TRBJ2-3	TGTGCCAGCAGCCGGGACAGACCCTATACGCAGTATTTT	CASSRDRPYTQYF
-	TRBV14	-	TRBJ1-1	TGTGCCAGCACCCGGGGGGGAAACACTGAAGCTTTCTTT	CASTRGGNTEAFF
-	TRBV2	-	TRBJ1-6	TGTGCCAGCAGTGAAAGACAGTATAATTCACCCCTCCACTTT	CASSERQYNSPLHF
TRBD1	TRBV5-4	-	TRBJ1-2	TGTGCCAGCAGCCTAGGGGGACAGGCCAAGGCGGGCTACACCTTC	CASSLGGQAKAGYTF
-	TRBV20-1	-	TRBJ1-5	TGCAGTGCTAGCCCCGGGCAGTCCAATCAGCCCCAGCATTTT	CSASPGQSNQPQHF
-	TRBV12-3/TRBV12-4	-	TRBJ1-2	TGTGCCAGCAGTTTAAGGAGGATCGGGGGCTACACCTTC	CASSLRRIGGYTF
-	TRBV18	-	TRBJ1-2	TGTGCCAGCTCACCGGCCCCGGATGGCTACACCTTC	CASSPAPDGYTF
TRBD2	TRBV11-2	-	TRBJ2-2	TGTGCCAGCAGCTTTGCTAGCGGGAGTAGTTCTGCCGGGGAGCTGTTTTTT	CASSFASGSSSAGELFF
TRBD1	TRBV5-1	many	TRBJ2-1	TGCGCCAGCAGCTCTTCCGGGACAGGGGGCTCCGGCACCTACAATGAGCAGTTCTTC	CASSSSGTGGSGTYNEQFF
-	TRBV27	few	TRBJ1-6	TGTGCCAGCACTTCCCGGGGGGCTTCACCCCTCCACTTT	CASTSRGASPLHF
-	TRBV7-3	few	TRBJ2-5	TGTGCCAGCGGCCGACTGGTTGGGGAGACCCAGTACTTC	CASGRLVGETQYF
TRBD1	TRBV12-3/TRBV12-4	many	TRBJ1-2	TGTGCCAGCAGTCTAATGGGACAGGGGGCTCGCGGCTACACCTTC	CASSLMGQGARGYTF
-	TRBV7-8	-	TRBJ1-1	TGTGCCAGCAGCTTATCCACCGGGGGGGGAACTGAAGCTTTCTTT	CASSLSTGGGTEAFF
TRBD1	TRBV5-1	many	TRBJ2-5	TGCGCCAGCAGCCGGCCGTTATCCCGGGACAGACAAGAGACCCAGTACTTC	CASSRPLSRDRQETQYF
-	TRBV7-9	-	TRBJ1-1	TGTGCCAGCAGCTCCAGAGTGGTAGGCCTGAACACTGAAGCTTTCTTT	CASSSRVVGLNTEAFF
-	TRBV20-1	many	TRBJ2-4	TGCAGTGCTAGAGGACATCGCTTAGCCAAAAACATTCAGTACTTC	CSARGHRLAKNIQYF
TRBD1	TRBV18	-	TRBJ1-4	TGTGCCAGCTCACGGGACAGGGAAGAAAAACTGTTTTTT	CASSRDREEKLFF
-	TRBV12-3/TRBV12-4	many	TRBJ2-4	TGTGCCAGCAGTTTACGGGGGTTGACCAAAAACATTCAGTACTTC	CASSLRGLTKNIQYF
-	TRBV7-3	few	TRBJ2-2	TGTGCCAGCAGCCTCCAGGACCAACGAAAGACCGGGGAGCTGTTTTTT	CASSLQDQRKTGELFF
-	TRBV5-1	many	TRBJ2-7	TGCGCCAGCAGACCTACACAAGGGAGGATAAACGAGCAGTACTTC	CASRPTQGRINEQYF
-	TRBV2	few	TRBJ2-4	TGTGCCAGCAGTGCAACAGGGCTAGCCAAAAACATTCAGTACTTC	CASSATGLAKNIQYF
TRBD1	TRBV6-2/TRBV6-3	-	TRBJ1-6	TGTGCCACCAAGAGGGACAGCCTTAATTCACCCCTCCACTTT	CATKRDSLNSPLHF
TRBD2	TRBV20-1	many	TRBJ2-1	TGCAGTGCTAGAGTTAGCGGGAGGGGCAACAATGAGCAGTTCTTC	CSARVSGRGNNEQFF
TRBD1	TRBV5-1	few	TRBJ2-1	TGCGCCAGCAGCCGGGGACAGGGGGCAAGCGTGGGGGGCAATGAGCAGTTCTTC	CASSRGQGASVGGNEQFF